This is a list of T cell receptor beta chains from one sample in a study of blood T cell repertoires in COVID-19. Profiled with immunoSEQ multiplex PCR; TCRdb holds only in-frame clones, not every one. The top ten hold less than 2% of the sample, which has roughly 200,000 clones, about 87% seen once. Sequenced: peripheral blood. Receptors were obtained from a man between 70 and 80 years old with acute or convalescent COVID-19. Both conserved end residues are part of each CDR3. Each record gives: V gene, J gene, clone size, CDR3 protein. Where a row states a size, it is once, few, many or the class of an expanded clone; other rows omit it.

>TRBV5-1|TRBJ2-1|-
CASSLEGLIGNEQFF
>TRBV19|TRBJ1-5|-
CASSIAGPAQPQHF
>TRBV29-1|TRBJ1-1|-
CSPTVNTEAFF
>TRBV19|TRBJ2-2|-
CASSIDRDRENTGELFF
>TRBV7-2|TRBJ1-5|few
CASSPDRAGQPQHF
>TRBV2|TRBJ2-3|-
CASAKGGDTQYF
>TRBV5-6|TRBJ2-2|once
CASSLAKRQGGTGELFF
>TRBV10-3|TRBJ2-7|-
CAISGTSANEQYF
>TRBV3-1/TRBV3-2|TRBJ2-7|-
CASSSSLDRRSYEQYF
>TRBV29-1|TRBJ2-1|once
CSVAAEGTSYNEQFF
>TRBV10-3|TRBJ2-3|once
CAISPGLLPDTQYF
>TRBV20-1|TRBJ1-2|-
CSASAQAESPNYGYTF
>TRBV2|TRBJ2-1|-
CAIAGGRVGNEQFF
>TRBV7-2|TRBJ2-3|-
CASSLVSADTQYF
>TRBV21-1|TRBJ2-6|-
CASMSGQGDLCGANVLTF
>TRBV5-1|TRBJ2-7|once
CASSAIAGHYEQYF
>TRBV7-3|TRBJ2-5|-
CASSRGFQETQYF
>TRBV5-1|TRBJ2-5|-
CASSLTGQGGQETQYF
>TRBV11-3|TRBJ2-6|-
CASSATYSGANVLTF
>TRBV6-6|TRBJ2-2|-
CASSYSTGSNTGELFF
>TRBV7-9|TRBJ1-2|-
CASSLRDTELYGYTF
>TRBV28|TRBJ2-3|-
CASSPPSGGGSTDTQYF
>TRBV24-1|TRBJ1-5|once
CATSDSNRGHNQPQHF
>TRBV6-5|TRBJ2-3|-
CASEGLQVRTQYF
>TRBV28|TRBJ1-1|-
CASSLWAGRINTEAFF
>TRBV19|TRBJ2-5|-
CASRKGGASGEETQYF
>TRBV4-2|TRBJ2-1|-
CASSLGLANEQFF
>TRBV15|TRBJ1-2|-
CATSRDYLASGGYTF
>TRBV6-6|TRBJ1-5|-
CASSRGQGAPQPQHF
>TRBV18|TRBJ2-7|-
CASSVMGIQGNYEQYF
>TRBV7-9|TRBJ2-6|-
CASSHLAGVSSGANVLTF
>TRBV9|TRBJ1-1|few
CASTPWAGTEAFF
>TRBV6-1|TRBJ2-5|many
CASSERGSQETQYF
>TRBV5-1|TRBJ1-3|-
CASNLGTAPVNTIYF
>TRBV3-1/TRBV3-2|TRBJ1-1|-
CASRHSGREAFF
>TRBV19|TRBJ2-1|-
CATDNSLAGGEQFF
>TRBV5-8|TRBJ1-5|-
CASSIGTADNQPQHF
>TRBV2|TRBJ2-6|-
CASRLSGANVLTF
>TRBV7-9|TRBJ2-1|-
CASSLESGPGRSYNEQFF
>TRBV5-1|TRBJ1-1|once
CASSFGAGGIGTEAFF
>TRBV29-1|TRBJ1-1|-
CSVRQDGNTEAFF
>TRBV5-6|TRBJ1-5|-
CASSSQGALNQPQHF
>TRBV28|TRBJ2-7|-
CASSSTTRYEQYF
>TRBV19|TRBJ1-5|-
CASTYAGAGGNQPQHF
>TRBV3-1/TRBV3-2|TRBJ2-2|-
CASSGTGINTGELFF
>TRBV29-1|TRBJ1-1|-
CSVEESVWASF
>TRBV10-3|TRBJ2-7|once
CAISESARLAEQYF
>TRBV5-4|TRBJ2-7|-
CASSPTGLAYEQYF
>TRBV6-1|TRBJ2-3|-
CASSDGLGDTQYF